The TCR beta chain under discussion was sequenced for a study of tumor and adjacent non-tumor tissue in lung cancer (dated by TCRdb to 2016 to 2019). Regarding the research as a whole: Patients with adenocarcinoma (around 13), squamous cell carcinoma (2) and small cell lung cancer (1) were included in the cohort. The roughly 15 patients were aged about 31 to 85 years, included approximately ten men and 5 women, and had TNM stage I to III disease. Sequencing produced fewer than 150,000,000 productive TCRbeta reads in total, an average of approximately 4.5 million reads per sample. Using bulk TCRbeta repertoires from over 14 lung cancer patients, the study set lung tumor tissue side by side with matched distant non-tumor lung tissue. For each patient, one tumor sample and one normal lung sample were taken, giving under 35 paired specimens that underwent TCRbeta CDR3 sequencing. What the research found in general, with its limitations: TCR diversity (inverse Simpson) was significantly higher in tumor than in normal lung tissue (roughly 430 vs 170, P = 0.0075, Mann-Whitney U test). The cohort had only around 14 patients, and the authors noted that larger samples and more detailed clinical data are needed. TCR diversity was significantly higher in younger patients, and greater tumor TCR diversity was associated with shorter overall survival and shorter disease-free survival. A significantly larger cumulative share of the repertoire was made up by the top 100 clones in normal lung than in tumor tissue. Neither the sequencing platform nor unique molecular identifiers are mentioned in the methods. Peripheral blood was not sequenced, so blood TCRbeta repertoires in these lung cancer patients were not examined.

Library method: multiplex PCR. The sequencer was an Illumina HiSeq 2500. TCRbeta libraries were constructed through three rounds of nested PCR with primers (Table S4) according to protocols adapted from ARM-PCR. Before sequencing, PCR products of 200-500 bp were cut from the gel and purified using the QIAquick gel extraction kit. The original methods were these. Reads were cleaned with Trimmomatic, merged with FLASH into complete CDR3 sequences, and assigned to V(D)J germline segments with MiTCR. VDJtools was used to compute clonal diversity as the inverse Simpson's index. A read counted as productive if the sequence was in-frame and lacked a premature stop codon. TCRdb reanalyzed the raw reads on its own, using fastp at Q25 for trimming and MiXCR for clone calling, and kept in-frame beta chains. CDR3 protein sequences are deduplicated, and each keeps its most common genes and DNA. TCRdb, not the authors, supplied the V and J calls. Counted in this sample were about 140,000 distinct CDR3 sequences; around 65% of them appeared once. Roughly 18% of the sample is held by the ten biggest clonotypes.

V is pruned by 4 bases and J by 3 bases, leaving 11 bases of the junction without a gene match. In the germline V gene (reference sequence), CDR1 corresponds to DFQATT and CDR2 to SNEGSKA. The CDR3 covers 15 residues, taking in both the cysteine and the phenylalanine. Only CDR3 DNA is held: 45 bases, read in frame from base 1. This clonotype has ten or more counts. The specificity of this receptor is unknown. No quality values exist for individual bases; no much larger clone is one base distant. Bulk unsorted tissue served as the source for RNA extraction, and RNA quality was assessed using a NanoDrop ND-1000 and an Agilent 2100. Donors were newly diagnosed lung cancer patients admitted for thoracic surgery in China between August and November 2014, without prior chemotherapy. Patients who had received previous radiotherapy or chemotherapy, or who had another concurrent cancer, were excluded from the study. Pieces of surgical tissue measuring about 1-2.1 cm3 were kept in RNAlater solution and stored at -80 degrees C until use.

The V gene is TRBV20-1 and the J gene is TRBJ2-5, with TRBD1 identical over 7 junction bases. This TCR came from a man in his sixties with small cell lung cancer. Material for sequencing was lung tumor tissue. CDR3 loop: CSATTGTEIEETQYF. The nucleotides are TGCAGTGCTACCACCGGGACAGAGATAGAAGAGACCCAGTACTTC.